The present entry profiles one TCR beta chain with its context. Reverse transcription of about 0.5 to 1 ug RNA used random hexamers. With immunoSEQ multiplex PCR, TCR beta CDR3 was amplified across 54 Vbeta and 13 Jbeta. TCRdb passed the immunoSEQ multiplex PCR reads through MiXCR, listing each CDR3 protein once. The data contain some 180,000 distinct CDR3 sequences, roughly 94% of them singletons. This entry is derived from a study of CD8 T cells in Susac syndrome. As for the study in general: Among the Susac syndrome patients who underwent sequencing, roughly six had clinically active disease, while about 8 of them were in remission.

TEMRA cells underwent FACS enrichment and CD8+ and CD4+ T cells underwent negative isolation. There are 14 residues in the CDR3. V was pared by 4 bases and J by 3 bases, with 11 bases between. Germline V gene lookup returns CDR1 LGHDT and CDR2 YNNKEL (reference sequence). The clonotype originates from a human donor with Susac syndrome. This sequence joins TRBV3-1 and TRBJ2-3, with D possibly matching TRBD2 (5 bases). The sequencing sample was made of CD4+ T cells from PBMCs. The DNA of the CDR3 is TGTGCCAGCAGCCCCCAACTAGTAACAGATACGCAGTATTTT. It translates to CASSPQLVTDTQYF.